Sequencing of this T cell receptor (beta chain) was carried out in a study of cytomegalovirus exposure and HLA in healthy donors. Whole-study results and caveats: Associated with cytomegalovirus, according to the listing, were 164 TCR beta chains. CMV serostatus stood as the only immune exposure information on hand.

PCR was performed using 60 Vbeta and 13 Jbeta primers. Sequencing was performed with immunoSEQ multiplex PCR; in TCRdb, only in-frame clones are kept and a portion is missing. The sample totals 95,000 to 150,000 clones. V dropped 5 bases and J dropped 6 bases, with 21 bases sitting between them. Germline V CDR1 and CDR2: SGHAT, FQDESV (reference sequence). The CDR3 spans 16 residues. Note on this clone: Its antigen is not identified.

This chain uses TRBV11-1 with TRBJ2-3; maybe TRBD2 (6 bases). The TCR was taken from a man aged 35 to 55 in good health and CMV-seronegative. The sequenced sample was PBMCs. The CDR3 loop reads CASSPRRGTTQDTQYF. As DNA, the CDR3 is TGTGCCAGCAGCCCGAGGAGGGGAACAACTCAGGATACGCAGTATTTT.